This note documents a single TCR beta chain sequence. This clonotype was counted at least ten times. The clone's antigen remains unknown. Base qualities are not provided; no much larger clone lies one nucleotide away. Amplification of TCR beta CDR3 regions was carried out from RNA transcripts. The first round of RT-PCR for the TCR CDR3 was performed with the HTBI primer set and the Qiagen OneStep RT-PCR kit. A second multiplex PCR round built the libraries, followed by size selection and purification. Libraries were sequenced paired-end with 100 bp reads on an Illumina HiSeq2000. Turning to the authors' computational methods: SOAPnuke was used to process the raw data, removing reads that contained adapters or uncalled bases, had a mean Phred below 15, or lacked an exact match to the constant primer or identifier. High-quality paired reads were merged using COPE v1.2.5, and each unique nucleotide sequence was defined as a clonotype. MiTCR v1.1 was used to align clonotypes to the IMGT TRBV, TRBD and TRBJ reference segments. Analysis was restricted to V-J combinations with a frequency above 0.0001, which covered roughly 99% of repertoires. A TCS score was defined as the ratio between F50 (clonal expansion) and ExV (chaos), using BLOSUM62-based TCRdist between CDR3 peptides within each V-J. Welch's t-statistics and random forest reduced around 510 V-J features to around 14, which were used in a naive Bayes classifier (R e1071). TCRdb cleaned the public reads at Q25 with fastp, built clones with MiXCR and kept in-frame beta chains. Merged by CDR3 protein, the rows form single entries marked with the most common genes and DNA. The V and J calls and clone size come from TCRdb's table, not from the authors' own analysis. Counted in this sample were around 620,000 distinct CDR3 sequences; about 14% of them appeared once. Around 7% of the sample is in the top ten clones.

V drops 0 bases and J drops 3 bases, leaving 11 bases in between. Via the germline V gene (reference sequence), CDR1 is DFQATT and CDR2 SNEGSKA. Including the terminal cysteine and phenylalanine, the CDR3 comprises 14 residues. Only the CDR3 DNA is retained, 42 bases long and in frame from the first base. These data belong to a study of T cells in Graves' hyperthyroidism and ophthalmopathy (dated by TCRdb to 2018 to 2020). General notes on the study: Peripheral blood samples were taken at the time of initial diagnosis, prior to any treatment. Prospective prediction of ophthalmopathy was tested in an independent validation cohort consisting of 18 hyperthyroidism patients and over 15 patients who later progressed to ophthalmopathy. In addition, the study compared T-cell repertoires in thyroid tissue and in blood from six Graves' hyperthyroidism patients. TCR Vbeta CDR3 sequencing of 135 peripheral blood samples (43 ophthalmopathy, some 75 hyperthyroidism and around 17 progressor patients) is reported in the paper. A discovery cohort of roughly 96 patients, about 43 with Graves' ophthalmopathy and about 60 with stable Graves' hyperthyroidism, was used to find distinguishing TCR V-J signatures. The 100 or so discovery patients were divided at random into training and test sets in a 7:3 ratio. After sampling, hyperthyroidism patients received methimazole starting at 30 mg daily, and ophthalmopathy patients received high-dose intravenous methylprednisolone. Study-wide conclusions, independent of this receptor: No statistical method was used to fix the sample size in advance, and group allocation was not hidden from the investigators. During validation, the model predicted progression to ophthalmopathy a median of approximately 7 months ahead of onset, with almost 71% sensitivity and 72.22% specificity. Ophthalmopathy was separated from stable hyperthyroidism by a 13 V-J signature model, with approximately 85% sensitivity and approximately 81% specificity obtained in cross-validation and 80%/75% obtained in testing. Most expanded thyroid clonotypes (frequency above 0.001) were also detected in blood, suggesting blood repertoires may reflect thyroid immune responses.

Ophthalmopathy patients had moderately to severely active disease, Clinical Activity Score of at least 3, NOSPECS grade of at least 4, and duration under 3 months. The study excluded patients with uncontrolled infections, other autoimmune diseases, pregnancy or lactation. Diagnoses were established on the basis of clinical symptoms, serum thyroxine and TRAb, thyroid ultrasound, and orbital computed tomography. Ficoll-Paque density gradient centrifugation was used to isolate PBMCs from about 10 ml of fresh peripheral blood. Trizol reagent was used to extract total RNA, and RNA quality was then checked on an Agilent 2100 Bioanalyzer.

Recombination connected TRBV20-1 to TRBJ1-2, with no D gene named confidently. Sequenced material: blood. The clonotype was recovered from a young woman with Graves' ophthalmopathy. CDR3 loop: CSARDSGEDYGYTF. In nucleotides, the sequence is TGCAGTGCTAGAGATTCCGGGGAGGACTATGGCTACACCTTC.